The 23 T cell receptor beta chains in this list originate from one sample, sequenced in a study of shared clonotypes between healthy human individuals. Produced via immunoSEQ multiplex PCR; TCRdb's table is partial and in-frame only. The data show about a million clones, 70% to 85% seen once. The sample comprised memory CD4+ T cells from PBMCs. Subset reported: CD45RA-negative fraction. These receptors came from a man younger than 30 in good health. Some clones in this sample may be carry-over from other donors' samples.

The chain has TRBV5-1 and TRBJ2-1; unclear D gene. Germline assignment: CDR1 SGHRS and CDR2 YFSETQ. Trimming took off 0 bases at V and 9 bases at J, with 10 bases between the two ends. The CDR3 totals 13 residues. The CDR3, as DNA: TGCGCCAGCAGCTTGGATGTAACGGTTGAGCAGTTCTTC. Encoded protein: CASSLDVTVEQFF.

This chain links TRBV4-2 with TRBJ1-2, with a possible D match to TRBD1 (5 bases). Trimming removed 2 bases from V and 3 bases from J, with 19 bases in between. The V gene's germline CDR1 is LGHNA and CDR2 YNFKEQ. The CDR3 contains 17 residues. CDR3 loop: CASSQSRRRGIDYGYTF. Written as DNA, the CDR3 is TGTGCCAGCAGCCAATCCCGGCGTCGGGGGATCGACTATGGCTACACCTTC.

Notes on this clone: The junction does not match germline at one end; this may be a read error. The same CDR3 arises from other DNA sequences in this sample as well. This sequence joins TRBV5-1 and TRBJ2-1; TRBD2 matches at 8 bases. The CDR3 length is 16 residues. The germline gives CDR1 SGHRS, CDR2 YFSETQ. The DNA for the CDR3 is TGTGCCAGCAGCTTGTTAGCGGGGAGCTCCTACAATGAGCAGTTCTTC. This translates into CASSLLAGSSYNEQFF.

The CDR3 region is CASSQTNRAGNQPQHF. The CDR3 DNA reads TGTGCCAGCTCACAAACAAACAGGGCTGGAAATCAGCCCCAGCATTTT. The rearrangement joins TRBV18 to TRBJ1-5, with a possible D match to TRBD1 (6 bases). Trimming took 4 bases from V and 4 from J, leaving 17 bases between them. Germline CDR1 is KGHSH and CDR2 is LQKENI. This CDR3 has 16 amino acids.

The gene calls are TRBV6-5 and TRBJ1-1; no clear D gene. The CDR3 has 14 residues. Trimming took 3 bases from V and 2 from J, leaving 10 bases between them. CDR1 is MNHEY and CDR2 is SVGAGI in the germline V gene. CDR3 sequence: CASSYGVSNTEAFF. CDR3 sequence (DNA): TGTGCCAGCAGTTATGGAGTAAGCAACACTGAAGCTTTCTTT.

The CDR3 DNA reads TGTGCCAGTAGTACCAGGGTTGGCTACGAGCAGTACTTC. Its protein is CASSTRVGYEQYF. J is TRBJ2-7 and V is TRBV19, with D possibly matching TRBD1 (5 bases). V lost 4 bases and J lost 3, with 10 bases in between. Germline loops: CDR1 LNHDA, CDR2 SQIVND (reference sequence). The CDR3 extends over 13 amino acids.

This sequence joins TRBV28 and TRBJ2-7, with 11 bases that match TRBD1. After removal of 5 bases from V and 7 bases from J, the junction contained 10 bases not matched to a gene. The CDR3 runs to 15 residues. Per the germline V gene, CDR1 is MDHEN and CDR2 is SYDVKM. The CDR3 bases are TGTGCCAGCAGTGCCCACGGGACAGGGGGTAGGGAGCAGTACTTC. Translated, it gives CASSAHGTGGREQYF.

The rearrangement uses TRBV4-3 and TRBJ1-2; D is possibly TRBD1 (6 bases). Germline CDR1 and CDR2: LGHNA and YSLEER. This CDR3 spans 16 amino acids. Trimming shortened V by 3 bases and J by 0 bases, and 14 bases separated the two germline ends. CDR3 in DNA: TGCGCCAGCAGCCACCAGACAGGACTTACTAACTATGGCTACACCTTC. It encodes CASSHQTGLTNYGYTF.

The chain joins TRBV5-4 to TRBJ2-2, with D maybe TRBD2 (7 bases). Trimming left V 2 bases short and J 6 bases short, with 8 bases between. Per the germline V gene, CDR1 is SGHNT and CDR2 is YYREEE (reference sequence). The CDR3 length is 13 residues. This CDR3 reads CASSLGGAGELFF. The CDR3 nucleotides are TGTGCCAGCAGCTTAGGGGGGGCCGGGGAGCTGTTTTTT.

Here the CDR3 DNA reads TGCGCCAGCAGCACGGGACCGCAGAACACCGGGGAGCTGTTTTTT. Protein product: CASSTGPQNTGELFF. The V gene is TRBV5-1, the J gene TRBJ2-2; D tentatively reads TRBD1 or TRBD2 (5 bases each). V was cut by 4 bases and J by 1 base, with 11 bases left in between. This CDR3 is built from 15 residues. In germline, CDR1 is SGHRS, CDR2 YFSETQ.

This rearrangement joins TRBV18 to TRBJ2-3; D unclear. The CDR3 loop spans 16 amino acids. The V end lost 0 bases, the J end lost 0 bases, and 10 bases lay between the germline ends. CDR1 KGHSH and CDR2 LQKENI come from the germline V gene. CDR3 in amino acids: CASSPPRTTSTDTQYF. The CDR3 DNA follows: TGTGCCAGCTCACCACCAAGGACGACTAGCACAGATACGCAGTATTTT.

The genes are TRBV6-6 and TRBJ1-2; possibly TRBD1 for D (5 bases). Germline V gene sequence: CDR1 MNHNY, CDR2 SVGAGI (reference sequence). V was clipped by 6 bases and J by 8 bases, with 16 bases between them. This CDR3 comprises 13 residues. This CDR3 reads CASRRQLLHGYTF. The DNA for the CDR3 is TGTGCCAGCAGACGACAGCTTTTGCACGGCTACACCTTC.

The chain employs TRBV5-6 and TRBJ1-1, with D maybe TRBD1 (5 bases). The CDR3 runs to 14 residues. The germline gives CDR1 SGHDT, CDR2 YYEEEE. Trimming removed 2 bases from V and 3 bases from J, with 11 bases in between. The CDR3 reads CASSFGGGDTEAFF. CDR3 nucleotide sequence: TGTGCCAGCAGCTTCGGCGGAGGGGACACTGAAGCTTTCTTT. Combining the CDR3 with reference TRBV5-6 and TRBJ1-1 gives the whole variable domain DAGVTQSPTHLIKTRGQQVTLRCSPKSGHDTVSWYQQALGQGPQFIFQYYEEEERQRGNFPDRFSGHQFPNYSSELNVNALLLGDSALYLCASSFGGGDTEAFFGQGTRLTVV.

This sequence joins TRBV21-1 and TRBJ2-5; the table calls TRBD1, which could not be checked here. TRBV21-1 is a recognized pseudogene. This CDR3 is 18 amino acids long. CDR3 sequence (DNA): TGTGCCAGCACCCACAGAATCCCCGGGACACTCAATCAAGAGACCCAGTACTTC. Its protein product is CASTHRIPGTLNQETQYF.

The chain joins TRBV4-1 to TRBJ2-2; TRBD2 matches at 12 bases. Trimming removed 3 bases from V and 6 bases from J; junction bases left unmatched: 8. Germline CDR1 MGHRA, CDR2 YSYEKL. The CDR3 is 17 residues long. CDR3 in DNA: TGCGCCAGCAGCCAGGTGTCTAGCGGGAGGGCCGCCGGGGAGCTGTTTTTT. Protein sequence: CASSQVSSGRAAGELFF.

V is TRBV7-7 and J is TRBJ2-1; 8 nucleotides agree with TRBD2. V was pared by 5 bases and J by 6 bases, with 6 bases of the junction left unmatched. This CDR3 spans 14 amino acids. CDR1 SSHAT and CDR2 FNYEAQ come from the germline V gene (reference sequence). The CDR3 nucleotides are TGTGCCAGCAGCCCTTCCAGCGGGGGCAATGAGCAGTTCTTC. Amino acid sequence: CASSPSSGGNEQFF.

Only one count was recorded for this clone. The chain has TRBV28 and TRBJ2-7, with 10 bases fitting TRBD1. The germline V gene has CDR1 MDHEN and CDR2 SYDVKM. This CDR3 has 13 residues. V dropped 7 bases and J dropped 5; count of bases not matched to a gene: 5. CDR3: CASIRQGANEQYF. The CDR3 nucleotides read TGTGCCAGCATCCGACAGGGGGCGAACGAGCAGTACTTC.

In its sample, this clone was seen a few times. The genes are TRBV7-3 and TRBJ2-7; 7 bases map to TRBD1. Germline assignment: CDR1 SGHTA and CDR2 FQGTGA. V was pared by 2 bases and J by 3 bases, with 1 base of the junction left unmatched. The CDR3 runs 13 residues. CDR3 amino acids: CASSLGDSYEQYF. In DNA form, the CDR3 reads TGTGCCAGCAGCTTAGGGGACAGCTACGAGCAGTACTTC.

This chain connects TRBV14 to TRBJ2-7; no clear D gene. The V gene lost 1 base and the J gene lost 4 bases, with 14 bases spanning the gap. Germline CDR1 is SGHDN and CDR2 is FVKESK. CDR3 length equals 15 residues. CDR3 in DNA: TGTGCCAGCAGCCAAGGGCAGGCGGCCGCTTACGAGCAGTACTTC. Translated: CASSQGQAAAYEQYF.

J is TRBJ2-1 and V is TRBV18; 14 positions match TRBD2. Germline V CDR1 and CDR2: KGHSH, LQKENI. This CDR3 contains 18 residues. The ends lost 3 bases at V and 1 base at J; junction bases unmatched: 5. CDR3 protein: CASSPGLAGGGSYNEQFF. In nucleotides, the CDR3 is TGTGCCAGCTCACCCGGACTAGCGGGAGGTGGATCCTACAATGAGCAGTTCTTC. The entire variable domain, with the rest obtained from reference TRBV18 and TRBJ2-1, is as follows: NAGVMQNPRHLVRRRGQEARLRCSPMKGHSHVYWYRQLPEEGLKFMVYLQKENIIDESGMPKERFSAEFPKEGPSILRIQQVVRGDSAAYFCASSPGLAGGGSYNEQFFGPGTRLTVL.

V gene TRBV7-2 combines with J gene TRBJ1-2, with D perhaps TRBD1 (5 bases). The CDR3 length is 15 residues. V was pared by 5 bases and J by 1 base, with 14 bases between. Germline values: CDR1 SGHTA, CDR2 FQGNSA. The CDR3 region is CASSAQGTLNYGYTF. CDR3 DNA: TGTGCCAGCAGCGCCCAGGGAACCCTTAACTATGGCTACACCTTC.

The chain is built from TRBV5-6 and TRBJ2-7; 11 bases line up with TRBD2. Germline assignment: CDR1 SGHDT and CDR2 YYEEEE. The CDR3 is 14 residues long. The ends lost 2 bases at V and 4 bases at J; junction bases unmatched: 2. The CDR3: CASSLLAGGYEQYF. The DNA of the CDR3 is TGTGCCAGCAGCTTATTAGCGGGAGGGTACGAGCAGTACTTC.

This rearrangement joins TRBV9 to TRBJ1-2; 9 positions match TRBD1. The CDR3 extends over 15 amino acids. Trimming took 0 bases from V and 6 from J; bases not matched to a gene: 6. Germline CDR1 SGDLS, CDR2 YYNGEE. The CDR3 here is CASSVGGTGMNGYTF. CDR3 DNA sequence: TGTGCCAGCAGCGTAGGAGGGACAGGGATGAATGGCTACACCTTC.